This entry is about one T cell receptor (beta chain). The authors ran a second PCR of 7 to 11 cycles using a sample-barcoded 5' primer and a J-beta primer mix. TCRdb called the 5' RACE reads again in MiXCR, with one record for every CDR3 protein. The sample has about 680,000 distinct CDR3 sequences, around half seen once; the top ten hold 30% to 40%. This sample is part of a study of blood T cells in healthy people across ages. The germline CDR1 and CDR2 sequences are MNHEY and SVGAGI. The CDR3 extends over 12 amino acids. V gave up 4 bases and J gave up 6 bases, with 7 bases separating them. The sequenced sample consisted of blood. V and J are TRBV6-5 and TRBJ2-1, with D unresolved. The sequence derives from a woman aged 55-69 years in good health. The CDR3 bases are TGTGCCAGCAGTTGGAACGGCAATGAGCAGTTCTTC. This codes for CASSWNGNEQFF.